This TCR beta chain came from a study of molecular identifiers for immune sequencing clone quantification. Study-level information: Replicates involved a five-way split of RNA from 20,000 or 100,000 naive CD8 cells, with sequencing of four. Whole-study findings and limits: The share of molecules held by clones above 20 RNA copies was over 98% in effector cells and under 1% in naive cells.

The CDR3 loop spans 16 amino acids. Germline V gives CDR1 MNHEY, CDR2 SVGAGI. Sorting captured naive CD8 T cells as CD8+CD4-CCR7+CD45RA+. TCRdb analysed the PCR reads with MiXCR anew, one entry per CDR3 protein. The table has 350,000 or so distinct CDR3 sequences, about 21% seen once. As concerns this clonotype: Its antigen remains unidentified. A single base separates this from a much larger clone, so it may be a read error.

The sequencing input was naive CD8+ T cells from blood, with Jurkat cell RNA spiked in. Subset here: FACS-sorted CD8+CD4-CCR7+CD45RA+ naive T cells. This receptor was obtained from a human donor in good health. Some libraries in this study had Jurkat cell RNA spiked in. This sequence joins TRBV6-5 and TRBJ1-2, with 9 bases matching TRBD1. The CDR3 protein is CASSHSIGQGYYGYTF. The CDR3 DNA follows: TGTGCCAGCAGTCACTCGATTGGACAGGGGTACTATGGCTACACCTTC.